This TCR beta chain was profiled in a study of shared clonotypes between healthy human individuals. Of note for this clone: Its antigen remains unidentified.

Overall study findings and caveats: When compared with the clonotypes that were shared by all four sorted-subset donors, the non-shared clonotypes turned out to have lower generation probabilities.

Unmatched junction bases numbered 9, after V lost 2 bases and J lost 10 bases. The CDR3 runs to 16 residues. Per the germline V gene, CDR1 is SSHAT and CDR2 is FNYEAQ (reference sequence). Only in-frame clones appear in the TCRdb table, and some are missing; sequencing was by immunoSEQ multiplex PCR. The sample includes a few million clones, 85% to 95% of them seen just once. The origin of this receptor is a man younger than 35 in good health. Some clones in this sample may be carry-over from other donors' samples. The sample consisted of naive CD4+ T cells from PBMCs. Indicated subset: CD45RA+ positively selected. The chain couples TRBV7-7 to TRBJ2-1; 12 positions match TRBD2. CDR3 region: CASSLSSGRASAEQFF. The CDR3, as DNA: TGTGCCAGCAGCTTATCTAGCGGGAGGGCTTCAGCCGAGCAGTTCTTC.